The 21 T cell receptor beta chains in this list originate from one sample, sequenced in a study of breast tumors, draining lymph nodes, adjacent tissues. Samples came from axillary lymph nodes draining the breast cancer. In TCRdb, the multiplex PCR reads were re-called with MiXCR into one record per CDR3 protein. The sample comprises 150,000 to 200,000 distinct CDR3 sequences, 30% to 35% of which are singletons, and approximately 4.2% rests with the top ten. The sample was axillary lymph node tissue. Receptors originate from a female donor with breast cancer. Some clones in this sample may be carry-over from other donors' samples.

This clonotype was recorded many times. The rearrangement joins TRBV12-3 or TRBV12-4 to TRBJ1-2, with D tentatively TRBD1 (5 bases). The germline V and J ends were trimmed by 5 bases and 3 bases, with 10 bases remaining between them. This CDR3 comprises 13 residues. The CDR3 DNA follows: TGTGCCAGCAGTCCCGGGACGTACTATGGCTACACCTTC. This encodes CASSPGTYYGYTF.

In its sample, this clonotype was seen many times. The chain employs TRBV7-6 and TRBJ1-3; tentative D call: TRBD1 (5 bases). Germline V gene data show CDR1 as SGHVS and CDR2 as FNYEAQ. This CDR3 contains 18 residues. V lost 11 bases, J lost 2 bases, and 28 bases lay in between. CDR3 nucleotide sequence: TGTGCCTCGGGAACCTTATTGGGCGGGGGACCTGCTGGAAACACCATATATTTT. This encodes CASGTLLGGGPAGNTIYF.

V and J are TRBV7-3 and TRBJ2-3; 14 nucleotides agree with TRBD2. Trimming removed 4 bases from V and 5 bases from J; junction bases left unmatched: 5. The CDR3 has 16 residues. Germline CDR1 and CDR2: SGHTA and FQGTGA. CDR3 residues: CASSSGTSGGVDTQYF. CDR3 in DNA: TGTGCCAGCAGCTCAGGGACTAGCGGGGGAGTAGATACGCAGTATTTT.

This clonotype was recorded at least ten times. This chain uses TRBV24-1 with TRBJ2-7; maybe TRBD1 (6 bases). V gave up 9 bases and J gave up 6 bases, with 35 bases separating them. This CDR3 has 19 amino acids. Germline V lookup: CDR1 KGHDR, CDR2 SFDVKD. CDR3: CATEQGLLTIRRPHREQYF. CDR3 DNA: TGTGCCACCGAACAGGGTCTCTTGACCATCAGACGGCCCCATCGCGAGCAGTACTTC.

This clonotype occurred a few times. A much bigger clone sits one base away, suggesting this may be a read error. J is TRBJ2-7 and V is TRBV20-1; TRBD2 agrees at 14 bases. The germline gives CDR1 DFQATT, CDR2 SNEGSKA (reference sequence). CDR3 length: 16 residues. The CDR3 region is CSASMTSGGAFNEQCF. DNA for the CDR3: TGCAGTGCTAGTATGACTAGCGGGGGGGCCTTCAACGAGCAGTGCTTC.

This chain joins TRBV20-1 and TRBJ2-7, with 7 bases identical to TRBD2. V lost 0 bases, J lost 0 bases, and 14 bases stayed unmatched. CDR1 is DFQATT and CDR2 is SNEGSKA in the germline V gene (reference sequence). CDR3 length equals 18 residues. In DNA form, the CDR3 reads TGCAGTGCTAGAGATACCCGTCCCGGGACTACGTACTCCTACGAGCAGTACTTC. Protein product: CSARDTRPGTTYSYEQYF.

In this sample, this clonotype turned up many times. This chain connects TRBV20-1 to TRBJ1-6; 7 nucleotides agree with TRBD1. The V and J ends lost 7 bases and 7 bases, in that order; junction bases with no gene match: 7. From germline, CDR1 is DFQATT and CDR2 SNEGSKA (reference sequence). There are 13 residues in the CDR3. The CDR3 spells CSGMTGYNSPLHF. The CDR3 coding sequence is TGCAGTGGTATGACAGGGTACAATTCACCCCTCCACTTT.

The chain employs TRBV7-3 and TRBJ1-2; 8 bases are a match to TRBD1. The CDR3 totals 15 residues. Trimming at V came to 5 bases and at J to 11 bases, leaving 16 bases not matched to a gene. Per the germline V gene, CDR1 is SGHTA and CDR2 is FQGTGA. Here the CDR3 DNA reads TGTGCCAGCAGCCTTGGGATTGGACAGGGCCGATTATACACCTTC. Translation: CASSLGIGQGRLYTF.

This clonotype was seen at least ten times. The conserved closing phenylalanine or tryptophan is absent in this CDR3, likely reflecting a read error. The DNA is left out, because the CDR3 cannot be placed on it with certainty; the CDR3 is given as TCRdb lists it. The chain couples TRBV4-3 to TRBJ2-7. CDR1 is LGHNA, CDR2 YSLEER, per germline. The CDR3 contains 10 residues when both ends are counted. CDR3 protein: CASSQERQPN.

As to this clonotype: A much larger clone differs from this one at a single base, so this may be a read error. The chain uses TRBV11-3 and TRBJ1-2; D unresolved. The CDR3 sequence is 15 residues long. Germline values: CDR1 SGHNT, CDR2 YENEEA. The V gene lost 0 bases and the J gene lost 3 bases, with 11 bases spanning the gap. In DNA, the CDR3 is TGTGCCAGCAGCTTAGATGGTGGCACGGACTATGGCTACACCTTC. Translation gives CASSLDGGTDYGYTF.

Regarding this clonotype: At one end the junction does not follow the germline gene, possibly because of a read error. The V and J genes are TRBV9 and TRBJ2-3; 8 bases map to TRBD2. Looked up from germline, CDR1 is SGDLS and CDR2 is YYNGEE. This CDR3 has 15 residues. The CDR3, as DNA: TGCGCCAGCAGCGTAGTAACTAGCGGATTAGATACGCCGTATTTT. Translated, it gives CASSVVTSGLDTPYF.

The chain carries TRBV5-5 and TRBJ2-3, with TRBD1 matching over 9 bases. CDR3 length: 19 residues. Germline V gene lookup returns CDR1 SGHKS and CDR2 YYEKEE (reference sequence). Germline trimming cut 2 bases from V and 1 base from J; bases unmatched to any gene: 14. The CDR3 bases are TGTGCCAGCAGCTTAACAGGGGGCACTTTGACAGTTCGCACAGATACGCAGTATTTT. Encoded protein: CASSLTGGTLTVRTDTQYF.

This clonotype was observed many times. This chain connects TRBV7-9 to TRBJ2-5; no clear D. Trimming removed 2 bases at V and 2 bases at J, with 15 bases between. The CDR3 loop spans 16 amino acids. Germline CDR1 and CDR2: SEHNR and FQNEAQ (reference sequence). CDR3 DNA: TGTGCCAGCAGCTTACGCTACATGAAAAAACAAGAGACCCAGTACTTC. It specifies CASSLRYMKKQETQYF.

There are many counts of this clonotype. This chain links TRBV19 with TRBJ1-5; the match to TRBD1 covers 8 bases. The ends lost 4 bases at V and 7 bases at J; junction bases unmatched: 12. Germline V lookup: CDR1 LNHDA, CDR2 SQIVND (reference sequence). The CDR3 runs 16 residues. The CDR3 region has the DNA TGTGCCAGTAGTACTCTAAAGGACAGGGTAAGGCAGCCCCAGCATTTT. This translates into CASSTLKDRVRQPQHF. Variable domain in full (rest from reference TRBV19 and TRBJ1-5): DGGITQSPKYLFRKEGQNVTLSCEQNLNHDAMYWYRQDPGQGLRLIYYSQIVNDFQKGDIAEGYSVSREKKESFPLTVTSAQKNPTAFYLCASSTLKDRVRQPQHFGDGTRLSIL.

This clonotype was detected ten times or more. The chain links TRBV19 to TRBJ2-3, with 9 nucleotides matching TRBD1. Looked up from germline, CDR1 is LNHDA and CDR2 is SQIVND (reference sequence). V shed 9 bases, J shed 0 bases, and the junction held 7 bases outside the gene matches. The CDR3 is 15 residues long. The CDR3 nucleotides are TGTGCCAGCCGGGACAGGGCATCTAGCACAGATACGCAGTATTTT. Protein sequence: CASRDRASSTDTQYF.

This clonotype was counted at least ten times. The chain uses TRBV9 and TRBJ1-3; D perhaps matches TRBD1 (5 bases). Trimming removed 4 bases at V and 2 bases at J, with 10 bases between. This CDR3 is 14 amino acids long. The germline V gene encodes CDR1 SGDLS and CDR2 YYNGEE. CDR3 sequence: CASSPGTPGNTIYF. CDR3 sequence (DNA): TGTGCCAGCAGCCCAGGGACGCCTGGAAACACCATATATTTT.

This clonotype was seen many times. V usage is TRBV5-1 and J usage is TRBJ2-3; 9 nucleotides match TRBD1. Germline CDR1 and CDR2: SGHRS and YFSETQ. V lost 7 bases, J lost 5 bases, and 11 bases stayed unmatched. This CDR3 has 15 residues. CDR3 sequence: CASRETGGRRDTQYF. CDR3 DNA: TGCGCCAGCCGTGAAACAGGGGGCAGGAGAGATACGCAGTATTTT.

The V call is TRBV24-1, the J call TRBJ2-2; 10 nucleotides match TRBD2. V shed 4 bases and J 2 bases; nucleotides not matched to a gene: 12. Germline loops: CDR1 KGHDR, CDR2 SFDVKD. The CDR3 consists of 19 residues. The CDR3 loop reads CATSDRRLAGDRNTGELFF. CDR3 bases: TGTGCCACCAGTGACCGGCGGCTAGCGGGAGACAGAAACACCGGGGAGCTGTTTTTT.

With respect to this clonotype: The conserved closing phenylalanine or tryptophan is absent in this CDR3, likely reflecting a read error. The chain uses TRBV6-2 or TRBV6-3 and TRBJ2-3; D remains unclear. Germline-derived CDR1 and CDR2 are MNHEY and SVGEGT. The CDR3 covers 13 residues. Deletions cut 9 bases from V and 3 bases from J, with 13 bases between. DNA of the CDR3: TGTGCCAGTAAGTGGCTATATACAGATACGCAGTATCTT. Amino acid sequence: CASKWLYTDTQYL.

J is TRBJ2-5 and V is TRBV19, with D possibly called TRBD1 or TRBD2 (6 bases each). Between the trimmed V and J ends, which lost 4 bases and 4 bases, there was a span of 19 bases. The CDR3 is 16 amino acids. Germline values: CDR1 LNHDA, CDR2 SQIVND (reference sequence). The CDR3 reads CASSRVGGLRGETQYF. The CDR3 DNA reads as TGTGCCAGTAGTAGGGTGGGGGGCCTTAGAGGAGAGACCCAGTACTTC.

This rearrangement joins TRBV9 to TRBJ1-6; 7 bases are a match to TRBD1. The CDR3 consists of 14 residues. The V segment lost 4 bases and the J segment 10 bases; nucleotides outside the gene matches: 8. The germline V gene has CDR1 SGDLS and CDR2 YYNGEE. The CDR3 bases are TGTGCCAGCAGCTTTCAGGGGGTCGGCTCACCCCTCCACTTT. Residues: CASSFQGVGSPLHF. Variable domain in full (rest from reference TRBV9 and TRBJ1-6): DSGVTQTPKHLITATGQRVTLRCSPRSGDLSVYWYQQSLDQGLQFLIQYYNGEERAKGNILERFSAQQFPDLHSELNLSSLELGDSALYFCASSFQGVGSPLHFGNGTRLTVT.